The 28 T cell receptor beta chains given below trace back to one sample, sequenced in a study of T-cell reconstitution after alpha-beta-depleted transplantation in children. It was with unique molecular identifiers that the TCRbeta library was prepared. TCRdb processed the PCR reads anew with MiXCR; each CDR3 protein has one entry. The sample records 250,000 or so distinct CDR3 sequences, around 25% being singletons. This specimen consisted of PBMCs, mostly from graft donor cells, obtained 360 days after TCRalphabeta/CD19-depleted stem cell transplant. These receptors came from a female patient aged 2-15 years who had a stem cell transplant for congenital amegakaryocytic thrombocytopenia, so the T cells may come from the graft donor.

This chain uses TRBV5-1 with TRBJ1-4, with 9 nucleotides matching TRBD1. The CDR3 sequence is 15 residues long. From germline, CDR1 is SGHRS and CDR2 YFSETQ. J lost 5 bases, V lost 2 bases, and 4 bases had no gene match. The CDR3 DNA is TGCGCCAGCAGCTTATACAGGGGGCAAAATGAAAAACTGTTTTTT. This encodes CASSLYRGQNEKLFF.

This clonotype was seen a handful of times. The chain combines TRBV20-1 with TRBJ1-1; D remains ambiguous. Trimming took 4 bases from V and 1 from J, leaving 16 bases between them. Germline values: CDR1 DFQATT, CDR2 SNEGSKA (reference sequence). This CDR3 is built from 15 residues. In DNA form, the CDR3 reads TGCAGTGCTAAACTAAAACCTAGGTGGAACACTGAAGCTTTCTTT. This translates into CSAKLKPRWNTEAFF.

CDR3 coding DNA: TGTGCCAGCAGCTTAGAATGGTCAGGGCTCTATCTTGGTCGTAATGAAAAACTGTTTTTT. Translation gives CASSLEWSGLYLGRNEKLFF. This chain links TRBV11-1 with TRBJ1-4; the D gene is possibly TRBD1 (5 bases). The V and J ends lost 1 base and 4 bases respectively, with 25 bases between them. Germline values: CDR1 SGHAT, CDR2 FQDESV (reference sequence). The CDR3 totals 20 residues.

In this sample, this clonotype turned up a few times. The chain is built from TRBV9 and TRBJ2-2; TRBD2 might be the D (5 bases). The CDR3 contains 15 residues. CDR1 and CDR2 (germline): SGDLS, YYNGEE. The V and J ends lost 3 bases and 3 bases respectively, with 12 bases between them. In DNA form, the CDR3 reads TGTGCCAGCAGCGATACGGGGTGGGACACCGGGGAGCTGTTTTTT. Translation gives CASSDTGWDTGELFF.

This clonotype was seen a few times. This rearrangement joins TRBV15 to TRBJ1-3; D is undetermined. V lost 8 bases, J lost 0 bases, and 11 bases lay in between. Germline V gene lookup returns CDR1 LNHNV and CDR2 YYDKDF (reference sequence). The CDR3 loop spans 14 amino acids. CDR3 sequence reads: CATDAGVSGNTIYF. The CDR3, as DNA: TGTGCCACCGATGCGGGAGTCTCTGGAAACACCATATATTTT.

This clonotype was seen more than once but under ten times. The chain employs TRBV12-3 or TRBV12-4 and TRBJ2-1, with D perhaps matching TRBD1 (5 bases). CDR3 length equals 13 residues. Between the trimmed V and J ends, which lost 5 bases and 6 bases, there was a span of 11 bases. Written as DNA, the CDR3 is TGTGCCAGCAGTCGACAGTGGGGCAATGAGCAGTTCTTC. Residues: CASSRQWGNEQFF.

In this sample, this clonotype turned up many times. The gene calls are TRBV12-3 or TRBV12-4 and TRBJ2-4; 7 bases map to TRBD2. CDR3 length: 13 amino acids. Trimming at V came to 6 bases and at J to 3 bases, leaving 2 bases not matched to a gene. The CDR3 sequence: CASSRGVKNIQYF. The CDR3 DNA reads as TGTGCCAGCAGCCGGGGGGTCAAAAACATTCAGTACTTC.

J is TRBJ1-2 and V is TRBV7-9; D ambiguous. Germline CDR1 is SEHNR and CDR2 is FQNEAQ (reference sequence). The V end lost 2 bases, the J end lost 0 bases, and 10 bases lay between the germline ends. The CDR3 spans 15 residues. The chain's CDR3 is CASSLFGKANYGYTF. Written as DNA, the CDR3 is TGTGCCAGCAGCTTATTCGGAAAAGCTAACTATGGCTACACCTTC.

This clonotype was recorded a few times. V usage is TRBV20-1 and J usage is TRBJ1-5; no clear D. Germline lookup yields CDR1 DFQATT and CDR2 SNEGSKA (reference sequence). The CDR3 is 15 residues long. V lost 0 bases and J lost 0, with 9 bases in between. Written as DNA, the CDR3 is TGCAGTGCTAGAGATCTGCCATATAGCAATCAGCCCCAGCATTTT. This gives the protein CSARDLPYSNQPQHF.

CDR3 residues: CSVAGLRGETQYF. The CDR3 DNA is TGCAGCGTAGCGGGGCTCAGGGGAGAGACCCAGTACTTC. The chain employs TRBV29-1 and TRBJ2-5; D is possibly TRBD2 (7 bases). Germline values: CDR1 SQVTM, CDR2 ANQGSEA. The CDR3 length is 13 residues. V lost 6 bases to trimming and J lost 4 bases, with 15 bases between them. The whole variable domain, remainder taken from reference TRBV29-1 and TRBJ2-5, is SAVISQKPSRDICQRGTSLTIQCQVDSQVTMMFWYRQQPGQSLTLIATANQGSEATYESGFVIDKFPISRPNLTFSTLTVSNMSPEDSSIYLCSVAGLRGETQYFGPGTRLLVL.

This clonotype was observed at least ten times. The V and J genes are TRBV12-3 or TRBV12-4 and TRBJ1-6; 7 nucleotides line up with TRBD1. The V gene end was trimmed by 5 bases and the J gene end by 6 bases; junction bases not matched to a gene: 7. This CDR3 has 15 residues. This CDR3 is CASSLKWDSNSPLHF. The CDR3 bases are TGTGCCAGCAGTCTGAAGTGGGACAGTAATTCACCCCTCCACTTT.

This clonotype was seen a handful of times. The chain has TRBV7-2 and TRBJ1-1, with D maybe TRBD1 (6 bases). Germline V gene data show CDR1 as SGHTA and CDR2 as FQGNSA. This CDR3 region has 14 residues. Trimming stripped 4 bases from V and 6 bases from J, with 15 bases between. As DNA, the CDR3 is TGTGCCAGCAGCTCCCCAAACAGGGTCTCTGAAGCTTTCTTT. This translates into CASSSPNRVSEAFF.

The gene calls are TRBV30 and TRBJ2-5, with D unclear. Germline V CDR1 and CDR2: GTSNPN, SVGIG (reference sequence). V was shortened by 0 bases and J by 3 bases, with 8 bases between the two germline ends. There are 13 residues in the CDR3. CDR3 DNA: TGTGCCTGGAGTGTACGTCAAAAAGAGACCCAGTACTTC. It specifies CAWSVRQKETQYF.

Points on this clonotype: A clone one base away is much larger, so this may be a read error. The chain joins TRBV5-1 to TRBJ2-2; TRBD2 matches 8 bases. CDR1 SGHRS and CDR2 YFSETQ come from the germline V gene. This CDR3 has 16 residues. The trim removed 7 bases at V and 0 bases at J, leaving 8 bases unmatched. The CDR3 nucleotides are TGCGCCAGCGGCTCCTTAGCGGGATCGAACACCGGGGAGCTGTTTTTT. It encodes CASGSLAGSNTGELFF.

This clonotype showed up just a few times. This chain links TRBV7-9 with TRBJ2-1; 9 bases are shared with TRBD1. The CDR3 covers 17 residues. J was trimmed by 6 bases and V by 3 bases; bases with no gene match: 12. CDR1 SEHNR and CDR2 FQNEAQ come from the germline V gene (reference sequence). CDR3 sequence (DNA): TGTGCCAGCAGCTTTCGTAGGGGACAGGGATACGGCAATGAGCAGTTCTTC. Translation: CASSFRRGQGYGNEQFF.

The chain links TRBV28 to TRBJ2-2; 7 nucleotides match TRBD2. Germline CDR1 MDHEN, CDR2 SYDVKM. After removal of 7 bases from V and 7 bases from J, the junction contained 15 bases not matched to a gene. The CDR3 is made up of 16 amino acids. CDR3 bases: TGTGCCAGCACGGGTACGCTTGCGGGAGCGGTCGGGGAGCTGTTTTTT. Residues: CASTGTLAGAVGELFF.

This chain uses TRBV7-9 with TRBJ1-2, with D uncertain. Germline loops: CDR1 SEHNR, CDR2 FQNEAQ (reference sequence). The CDR3 totals 16 residues. Trimming pared 1 base from V and 4 bases from J, leaving 16 bases between. The CDR3 DNA sequence: TGTGCCAGCAGCTTAGTGGGTCAGAGGTATTTCTATGGCTACACCTTC. It specifies CASSLVGQRYFYGYTF.

The rearrangement joins TRBV7-6 to TRBJ2-1; TRBD2 matches at 7 bases. This CDR3 region has 16 residues. The junction had 11 bases not matched to a gene; V was cut back by 0 bases and J by 9 bases. Germline CDR1 SGHVS, CDR2 FNYEAQ. CDR3 bases: TGTGCCAGCAGCTTAGCGCCTGGACTAGGAGGGGTTGAGCAGTTCTTC. It is translated as CASSLAPGLGGVEQFF.

The rearrangement uses TRBV20-1 and TRBJ2-7, with 9 bases lining up with TRBD1. V was clipped by 3 bases and J by 10 bases; unmatched bases: 10. CDR3 size: 13 residues. Germline CDR1 DFQATT, CDR2 SNEGSKA (reference sequence). CDR3 sequence: CSARPDGQGKQYF. In nucleotides, the CDR3 is TGCAGTGCTAGGCCGGACGGACAGGGGAAACAGTACTTC.

At least ten counts were recorded for this clonotype. The chain links TRBV28 to TRBJ2-5; D perhaps matches TRBD2 (5 bases). CDR1 and CDR2 from the germline V gene are MDHEN and SYDVKM. Deletions cut 8 bases from V and 4 bases from J, with 8 bases between. This CDR3 is built from 11 residues. CDR3 nucleotides: TGTGCCAGCGGCCGGGGAGAGACCCAGTACTTC. This gives the protein CASGRGETQYF. The complete variable domain, with remaining parts taken from reference TRBV28 and TRBJ2-5, reads DVKVTQSSRYLVKRTGEKVFLECVQDMDHENMFWYRQDPGLGLRLIYFSYDVKMKEKGDIPEGYSVSREKKERFSLILESASTNQTSMYLCASGRGETQYFGPGTRLLVL.

This clonotype came up once. The V call is TRBV11-2, the J call TRBJ2-7; TRBD2 matches 15 bases. V dropped 5 bases and J dropped 1; count of bases not matched to a gene: 12. The CDR3 length is 19 residues. Per germline, CDR1 SGHAT and CDR2 FQNNGV. The CDR3 coding sequence is TGTGCCAGCAGCGTGACGGGACTAGCGGGAGGCGTTCCTTCCTACGAGCAGTACTTC. Amino acid sequence: CASSVTGLAGGVPSYEQYF. Combining the CDR3 with reference TRBV11-2 and TRBJ2-7 gives the whole variable domain EAGVAQSPRYKIIEKRQSVAFWCNPISGHATLYWYQQILGQGPKLLIQFQNNGVVDDSQLPKDRFSAERLKGVDSTLKIQPAKLEDSAVYLCASSVTGLAGGVPSYEQYFGPGTRLTVT.

The J gene is TRBJ2-1, the V gene TRBV28; 7 bases fit TRBD2. V was clipped by 4 bases and J by 3 bases; unmatched bases: 3. Per germline, CDR1 MDHEN and CDR2 SYDVKM. This CDR3 comprises 14 residues. The CDR3 spells CASSWASGYNEQFF. The CDR3, as DNA: TGTGCCAGCAGTTGGGCTAGCGGCTACAATGAGCAGTTCTTC.

The chain joins TRBV7-3 to TRBJ2-1, with D uncertain. V shed 4 bases and J shed 5 bases, with 9 bases lying between them. The CDR3 length is 13 residues. Germline V gene lookup returns CDR1 SGHTA and CDR2 FQGTGA. This CDR3 is CASSSSVNNEQFF. The CDR3 DNA reads as TGTGCCAGCAGCTCCTCCGTTAACAATGAGCAGTTCTTC.

This clonotype was detected a few times. The rearrangement links TRBV6-1 to TRBJ2-7, with TRBD2 identical over 7 bases. Trimming cost V 4 bases and J 1 base; bases outside gene matches: 4. Germline lookup yields CDR1 MNHNS and CDR2 SASEGT. This CDR3 is 14 amino acids long. The CDR3 DNA sequence: TGTGCCAGCAGTGTGGAGCGGGATTCCTACGAGCAGTACTTC. Protein product: CASSVERDSYEQYF.

This clonotype has more than one count but fewer than ten. This chain joins TRBV28 and TRBJ1-2; 10 nucleotides align to TRBD1. The CDR3 contains 16 residues. The V gene end was trimmed by 5 bases and the J gene end by 8 bases; junction bases not matched to a gene: 14. Germline CDR1 is MDHEN and CDR2 is SYDVKM. The CDR3 region has the DNA TGTGCCAGCAGTCACCCCCGGGACAGGGGAACGGGGGGCTACACCTTC. Residues: CASSHPRDRGTGGYTF.

Many counts were recorded for this clonotype. The chain has TRBV5-1 and TRBJ1-1; D gene uncertain. V lost 0 bases, J lost 1 base, and 4 bases lay in between. The CDR3 contains 13 residues. The germline V gene has CDR1 SGHRS and CDR2 YFSETQ. CDR3 sequence reads: CASSLEGNTEAFF. In DNA form, the CDR3 reads TGCGCCAGCAGCTTGGAGGGGAACACTGAAGCTTTCTTT. Filled out from reference TRBV5-1 and TRBJ1-1, the complete variable domain reads KAGVTQTPRYLIKTRGQQVTLSCSPISGHRSVSWYQQTPGQGLQFLFEYFSETQRNKGNFPGRFSGRQFSNSRSEMNVSTLELGDSALYLCASSLEGNTEAFFGQGTRLTVV.

The rearrangement uses TRBV7-9 and TRBJ2-6; D is unresolved. V was pared by 8 bases and J by 0 bases, with 8 bases between. Germline V gives CDR1 SEHNR, CDR2 FQNEAQ (reference sequence). There are 14 residues in the CDR3. The CDR3 DNA sequence: TGTGCCAGCTGCAAAAGCTCTGGGGCCAACGTCCTGACTTTC. Residues: CASCKSSGANVLTF.

This clonotype has just a few counts. The chain links TRBV3-1 to TRBJ1-1, with no clear D. The CDR3 spans 14 residues. Germline V gene lookup returns CDR1 LGHDT and CDR2 YNNKEL (reference sequence). Between the trimmed V and J ends, which lost 3 bases and 1 base, there was a span of 9 bases. Written as DNA, the CDR3 is TGTGCCAGCAGCCAGGCCGGGCGGAACACTGAAGCTTTCTTT. Protein: CASSQAGRNTEAFF.